The 26 T cell receptor beta chains below were found in one sample sequenced in a study of vaccination effects on CD4 cells after COVID-19. ViraFEST expansion of antigen-specific CD4+ T cells with viral peptide pools preceded sequencing. Following an approximately eleven-day culture, CD4+ T cells were purified. Each person got two doses of an mRNA SARS-CoV-2 vaccine, BNT162b2 or mRNA-1273. TCRdb's table, derived via immunoSEQ multiplex PCR, lists solely in-frame clones and lacks some. The data show roughly 20,000 clones, approximately 70% seen once. These receptors have no known antigen. The sample in question was CD4+ T cells from PBMCs cultured with HCoV-NL63 spike peptides, obtained after COVID-19 vaccination. These receptors were collected from a human donor who received a COVID-19 vaccine.

The chain links TRBV13 to TRBJ2-7; TRBD2 matches 13 bases. V was pared by 4 bases and J by 4 bases, with 10 bases of the junction left unmatched. Germline V gene sequence: CDR1 PRHDT, CDR2 FYEKMQ (reference sequence). The CDR3 extends over 17 amino acids. CDR3 in DNA: TGTGCCAGCAGCTCCACTAGCGGGGGGGGGATAAAATACGAGCAGTACTTC. As protein: CASSSTSGGGIKYEQYF.

J is TRBJ1-1 and V is TRBV19; 7 nucleotides match TRBD1. CDR3 length: 14 residues. Germline CDR1 is LNHDA and CDR2 is SQIVND (reference sequence). V was pared by 5 bases and J by 8 bases, with 11 bases of the junction left unmatched. The CDR3 loop is CASSDLPLGQEAFF. CDR3 DNA sequence: TGTGCCAGTAGTGACCTCCCCTTGGGACAGGAAGCTTTCTTT.

This clone was recorded only once. The chain employs TRBV19 and TRBJ1-2; D gene unclear. Germline V gives CDR1 LNHDA, CDR2 SQIVND (reference sequence). V shed 3 bases and J shed 4 bases, with 6 bases lying between them. The CDR3 spans 12 residues. The CDR3 DNA sequence: TGTGCCAGTAGTATTTTAGGCTATGGCTACACCTTC. The encoded protein is CASSILGYGYTF. Full variable domain (remainder filled in from reference TRBV19 and TRBJ1-2): DGGITQSPKYLFRKEGQNVTLSCEQNLNHDAMYWYRQDPGQGLRLIYYSQIVNDFQKGDIAEGYSVSREKKESFPLTVTSAQKNPTAFYLCASSILGYGYTFGSGTRLTVV.

The chain is built from TRBV14 and TRBJ1-2; perhaps TRBD1 as D (6 bases). This CDR3 spans 15 amino acids. Trimming took 0 bases from V and 8 from J, leaving 16 bases between them. Germline V gene data show CDR1 as SGHDN and CDR2 as FVKESK. This chain's CDR3 is CASSQDPGALRGYTF. CDR3 nucleotides: TGTGCCAGCAGCCAAGATCCAGGGGCATTACGGGGCTACACCTTC.

V gene TRBV11-2 combines with J gene TRBJ2-1, with a weak D call TRBD2 (5 bases). The CDR3 has 15 residues. Trimming shortened V by 2 bases and J by 9 bases, and 17 bases separated the two germline ends. Germline V lookup: CDR1 SGHAT, CDR2 FQNNGV. CDR3 sequence (DNA): TGTGCCAGCAGCTTAAGAGGGAGTAGGATCGGTGAGCAGTTCTTC. This gives the protein CASSLRGSRIGEQFF.

This sequence joins TRBV10-2 and TRBJ1-6; the D gene is possibly TRBD1 (5 bases). The V and J ends lost 3 bases and 8 bases respectively, with 8 bases between them. CDR1 and CDR2 (germline): WSHSY, SAAADI. The CDR3 is 13 residues long. CDR3 DNA sequence: TGCGCCAGCAGTGACAGGGCGGATTCACCCCTCCACTTT. This translates into CASSDRADSPLHF.

This clone was seen a handful of times. The chain employs TRBV12-3 or TRBV12-4 and TRBJ1-2; D ambiguous. Trimming removed 6 bases from V and 4 bases from J, with 3 bases in between. CDR3 length: 10 amino acids. The CDR3 coding sequence is TGTGCCAGCAGCGTCTATGGCTACACCTTC. Its protein is CASSVYGYTF.

V usage is TRBV10-3 and J usage is TRBJ2-7, with D unresolved. This CDR3 has 13 residues. V was clipped by 4 bases and J by 0 bases, with 7 bases between them. Germline CDR1 reads ENHRY; CDR2 reads SYGVKD. This CDR3 is CAISGSSSYEQYF. CDR3 sequence (DNA): TGTGCCATCAGTGGCTCAAGCTCCTACGAGCAGTACTTC.

The V call is TRBV6-5, the J call TRBJ1-1; TRBD1 might be the D (6 bases). This CDR3 region has 13 residues. Trimming took off 7 bases at V and 4 bases at J, with 13 bases between the two ends. Per germline, CDR1 MNHEY and CDR2 SVGAGI. In nucleotides, the CDR3 is TGTGCCAGCACGAACAGGGAGATCACTGAAGCTTTCTTT. Amino acids: CASTNREITEAFF.

The rearrangement joins TRBV19 to TRBJ1-3, with 10 bases aligning to TRBD1. CDR1 and CDR2 (germline): LNHDA, SQIVND (reference sequence). The CDR3 runs to 17 residues. Trimming at V came to 9 bases and at J to 1 base, leaving 12 bases not matched to a gene. The CDR3 DNA reads TGTGCCAGAGATCCGGGACAGGGGTCCCATTCTGGAAACACCATATATTTT. Translation gives CARDPGQGSHSGNTIYF.

The chain employs TRBV18 and TRBJ2-5, with 11 bases aligning to TRBD2. Germline assignment: CDR1 KGHSH and CDR2 LQKENI. The CDR3 is 15 amino acids. Trimming at V came to 3 bases and at J to 3 bases, leaving 3 bases not matched to a gene. DNA for the CDR3: TGTGCCAGCTCACCGCCGGGACTAGCGGAAGAGACCCAGTACTTC. This sequence encodes CASSPPGLAEETQYF.

V usage is TRBV5-4 and J usage is TRBJ2-1; 7 bases are shared with TRBD2. This CDR3 is built from 15 residues. Germline V gene lookup returns CDR1 SGHNT and CDR2 YYREEE (reference sequence). The ends lost 4 bases at V and 8 bases at J; junction bases unmatched: 12. The CDR3 DNA sequence: TGTGCCAGCAGCCCCGGGACTAACGTCCCCCATGAGCAGTTCTTC. It translates to CASSPGTNVPHEQFF.

The V gene is TRBV6-5, the J gene TRBJ1-1; D uncertain. V lost 2 bases to trimming and J lost 3 bases, with 7 bases between them. The CDR3 extends over 13 amino acids. CDR1 is MNHEY and CDR2 is SVGAGI in the germline V gene. The CDR3 DNA is TGTGCCAGCAGTTACAGCTGGGACACTGAAGCTTTCTTT. Translating gives CASSYSWDTEAFF.

CDR3 region: CASSAWTGGLPGYGYTF. CDR3 nucleotide sequence: TGTGCCAGTAGTGCGTGGACAGGGGGCCTCCCCGGGTATGGCTACACCTTC. The rearrangement joins TRBV19 to TRBJ1-2; 11 positions match TRBD1. Per germline, CDR1 LNHDA and CDR2 SQIVND (reference sequence). The J segment lost 5 bases and the V segment lost 5 bases, leaving 13 bases of the junction unmatched. There are 17 residues in the CDR3.

V and J are TRBV12-3 or TRBV12-4 and TRBJ1-1, with a weak D call TRBD1 (5 bases). The length of the CDR3 is 12 residues. Trimming removed 3 bases from V and 5 bases from J, with 7 bases in between. CDR3 protein: CASSFWGTEAFF. In nucleotides, the CDR3 is TGTGCCAGCAGTTTCTGGGGGACTGAAGCTTTCTTT.

This clone occurred once. This chain uses TRBV4-2 with TRBJ2-3; TRBD1 aligns across 7 bases. The V segment lost 1 base and the J segment 0 bases; nucleotides outside the gene matches: 10. Germline-derived CDR1 and CDR2 are LGHNA and YNFKEQ. The CDR3 has 18 amino acids. In nucleotides, the CDR3 is TGTGCCAGCAGCCAAGGCGAGGACAGGATCCCTAGCACAGATACGCAGTATTTT. Its translation: CASSQGEDRIPSTDTQYF.

V is TRBV10-2 and J is TRBJ1-2; the D is unclear. Germline V gene sequence: CDR1 WSHSY, CDR2 SAAADI. The V end lost 6 bases, the J end lost 2 bases, and 10 bases lay between the germline ends. The CDR3 covers 13 residues. The CDR3 here is CASRDDGNYGYTF. CDR3 nucleotide sequence: TGCGCCAGCAGAGATGACGGGAACTATGGCTACACCTTC.

The CDR3 nucleotides read TGCGCCAGCAGCCGCCGGGCCCCGAACACCGGGGAGCTGTTTTTT. This codes for CASSRRAPNTGELFF. V gene TRBV5-1 combines with J gene TRBJ2-2; D unresolved. The germline V gene has CDR1 SGHRS and CDR2 YFSETQ. V was cut by 4 bases and J by 0 bases, with 10 bases left in between. The CDR3 length is 15 residues.

V is TRBV12-5 and J is TRBJ2-7; D gene uncertain. The V end was cut by 5 bases, the J end by 2 bases, with 13 bases between. CDR1 and CDR2 (germline): LGHNT, FRNRAP. CDR3 length equals 14 residues. In nucleotides, the CDR3 is TGTGCTAGTGGTCTAAGCCGCCATCCCTACGAGCAGTACTTC. Translated, it gives CASGLSRHPYEQYF.

V is TRBV5-1 and J is TRBJ1-1; D is undetermined. The CDR3 loop spans 14 amino acids. From germline, CDR1 is SGHRS and CDR2 YFSETQ. Between the trimmed V and J ends, which lost 2 bases and 1 base, there was a span of 9 bases. The CDR3 sequence is CASSFSGRNTEAFF. In DNA form, the CDR3 reads TGCGCCAGCAGCTTTTCAGGACGGAACACTGAAGCTTTCTTT.

The chain joins TRBV24-1 to TRBJ2-2; 7 bases map to TRBD2. Trimming removed 4 bases from V and 2 bases from J; junction bases left unmatched: 9. CDR1 and CDR2 from the germline V gene are KGHDR and SFDVKD. The CDR3 is 17 amino acids. The CDR3 DNA reads TGTGCCACCAGTGACACGAATAGCGGGCCAAACACCGGGGAGCTGTTTTTT. It translates to CATSDTNSGPNTGELFF.

This sequence joins TRBV19 and TRBJ2-3, with D perhaps being TRBD1 or TRBD2 (6 bases each). V was cut by 7 bases and J by 1 base, with 18 bases left in between. The CDR3 is 16 residues long. Germline assignment: CDR1 LNHDA and CDR2 SQIVND (reference sequence). In DNA form, the CDR3 reads TGTGCCAGTATCGCTGTCGGGGGCCTCGGCACAGATACGCAGTATTTT. It yields the protein CASIAVGGLGTDTQYF.

The chain uses TRBV2 and TRBJ1-1; D gene ambiguous. CDR1 and CDR2 from the germline V gene are SNHLY and FYNNEI. V gave up 5 bases and J gave up 11 bases, with 12 bases separating them. This CDR3 spans 11 amino acids. The CDR3 DNA follows: TGTGCCAGCAGTTTGGGAGCGCCGGCTTTCTTT. This encodes CASSLGAPAFF.

V is TRBV25-1 and J is TRBJ2-1, with D possibly called TRBD1 or TRBD2 (5 bases each). The length of the CDR3 is 14 residues. V lost 6 bases, J lost 6 bases, and 15 bases lay in between. Germline CDR1 reads MGHDK; CDR2 reads SYGVNS. This chain's CDR3 is CASRGDPTFNEQFF. Here the CDR3 DNA reads TGTGCCAGCAGGGGGGACCCAACCTTCAATGAGCAGTTCTTC.

V gene TRBV7-4 combines with J gene TRBJ2-1; 9 nucleotides agree with TRBD2. Germline trimming cut 5 bases from V and 4 bases from J; bases unmatched to any gene: 15. Germline V gene data show CDR1 as SGHVT and CDR2 as SQSDAQ. This CDR3 is 18 amino acids long. CDR3 bases: TGTGCCAGCAGCGACCCCCTCTTTGAGCGGGAGGTTTACAATGAGCAGTTCTTC. It translates to CASSDPLFEREVYNEQFF.

This rearrangement joins TRBV25-1 to TRBJ2-2; TRBD2 is a possible D gene (5 bases). The V end lost 5 bases, the J end lost 7 bases, and 14 bases lay between the germline ends. The CDR3 has 14 amino acids. The germline CDR1 and CDR2 sequences are MGHDK and SYGVNS. Here the CDR3 DNA reads TGTGCCAGCAGTCCCCCCGGGATCGACGGGGAGCTGTTTTTT. This translates into CASSPPGIDGELFF.